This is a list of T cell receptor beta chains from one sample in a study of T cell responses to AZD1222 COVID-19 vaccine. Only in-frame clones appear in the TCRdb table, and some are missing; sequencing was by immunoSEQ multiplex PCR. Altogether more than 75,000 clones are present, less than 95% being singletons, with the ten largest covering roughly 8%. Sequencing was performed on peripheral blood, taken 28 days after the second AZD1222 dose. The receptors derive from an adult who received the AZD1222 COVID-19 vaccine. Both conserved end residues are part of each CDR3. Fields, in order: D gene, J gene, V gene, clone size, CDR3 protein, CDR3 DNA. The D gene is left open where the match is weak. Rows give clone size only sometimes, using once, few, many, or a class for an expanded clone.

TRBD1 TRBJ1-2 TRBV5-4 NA CASSSGQAKGYGYTF TGTGCCAGCAGCTCTGGACAGGCCAAGGGGTATGGCTACACCTTC
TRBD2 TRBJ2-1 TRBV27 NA CASSPWTSGRGNEQFF TGTGCCAGCAGTCCCTGGACTAGCGGGAGGGGGAATGAGCAGTTCTTC
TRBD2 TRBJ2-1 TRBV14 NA CASSPWVLAGGPNEQFF TGTGCCAGCAGCCCCTGGGTTCTAGCGGGAGGGCCAAATGAGCAGTTCTTC
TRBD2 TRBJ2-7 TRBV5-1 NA CASSSYRTSGSITYEQYF TGCGCCAGCAGCTCCTACCGGACTAGCGGGAGTATCACCTACGAGCAGTACTTC
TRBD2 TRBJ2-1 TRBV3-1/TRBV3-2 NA CASSSGLAGFSYNEQFF TGTGCCAGCAGCTCTGGACTAGCGGGGTTTTCCTACAATGAGCAGTTCTTC
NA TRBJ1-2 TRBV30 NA CARGGEHGYTF TGTGCCCGGGGAGGGGAGCACGGCTACACCTTC
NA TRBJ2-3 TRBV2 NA CASTRLTSTDTQYF TGTGCCAGCACTAGGTTGACTAGCACAGATACGCAGTATTTT
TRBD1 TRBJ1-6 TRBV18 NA CASSEGRDRANSPLHF TGTGCCAGCTCAGAGGGCCGGGACAGAGCAAATTCACCCCTCCACTTT
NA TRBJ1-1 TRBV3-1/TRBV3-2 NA CASSQGNTEAFF TGTGCCAGCAGCCAGGGGAACACTGAAGCTTTCTTT
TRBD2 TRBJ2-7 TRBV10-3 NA CAISQAGVVREQYF TGTGCCATCAGCCAAGCGGGAGTGGTGAGAGAGCAGTACTTC
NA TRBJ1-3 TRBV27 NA CASSTPTGPGNTIYF TGTGCCAGCAGTACCCCAACAGGGCCTGGAAACACCATATATTTT
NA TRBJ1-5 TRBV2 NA CASSETVWDNQPQHF TGTGCCAGCAGTGAGACAGTGTGGGACAATCAGCCCCAGCATTTT
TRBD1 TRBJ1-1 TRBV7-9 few CASSRGTWDRGAEAFF TGTGCCAGCAGCCGAGGAACGTGGGACAGGGGTGCTGAAGCTTTCTTT
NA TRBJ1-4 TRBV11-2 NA CASSLDLPGPNEKLFF TGTGCCAGCAGCTTAGATCTACCGGGTCCTAATGAAAAACTGTTTTTT
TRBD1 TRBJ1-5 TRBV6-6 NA CASSYSLGQGQEPQHF TGTGCCAGCAGTTACAGCCTCGGACAGGGGCAGGAGCCCCAGCATTTT
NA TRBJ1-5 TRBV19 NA CASSRSGVTNQPQHF TGTGCCAGTAGTAGGTCAGGGGTTACCAATCAGCCCCAGCATTTT
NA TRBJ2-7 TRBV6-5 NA CASSYFPGDEQYF TGTGCCAGCAGTTACTTTCCGGGGGACGAGCAGTACTTC
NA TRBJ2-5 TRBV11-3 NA CASSLSRGSYQETQYF TGTGCCAGCAGCTTATCCAGGGGCTCGTACCAAGAGACCCAGTACTTC
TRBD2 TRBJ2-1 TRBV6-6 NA CASRLAGGPLDEQFF TGTGCCAGTCGACTAGCGGGAGGGCCTCTGGATGAGCAGTTCTTC
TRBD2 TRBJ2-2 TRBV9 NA CASSRGLAGDDGGELFF TGTGCCAGCAGCAGGGGACTAGCGGGAGATGACGGCGGGGAGCTGTTTTTT
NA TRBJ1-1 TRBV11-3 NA CASSFRGPGTEAFF TGTGCCAGCAGCTTCAGGGGACCTGGGACTGAAGCTTTCTTT
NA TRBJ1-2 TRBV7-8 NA CASSWDQRSNYGYTF TGTGCCAGCAGTTGGGACCAAAGATCGAACTATGGCTACACCTTC
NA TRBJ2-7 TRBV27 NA CASSSGRVYEQYF TGTGCCAGCAGTTCGGGCAGGGTCTACGAGCAGTACTTC
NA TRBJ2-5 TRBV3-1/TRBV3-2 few CASSLASSWETQYF TGTGCCAGCTCCCTCGCCAGTAGCTGGGAGACCCAGTACTTC
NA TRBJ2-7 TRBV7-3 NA CASMCGRYYEQYF TGTGCCAGCATGTGTGGGAGGTATTACGAGCAGTACTTC
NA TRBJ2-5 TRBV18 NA CASSGGTQETQYF TGTGCCAGCTCAGGGGGGACCCAAGAGACCCAGTACTTC